The 28 T cell receptor beta chains given below trace back to one sample, sequenced in a study of blood T cells in healthy people across ages. A second PCR of roughly 7 to 11 cycles used a sample-barcoded 5' primer and a J-beta primer mix. In TCRdb, the 5' RACE reads were re-called with MiXCR into one record per CDR3 protein. The sample records 1.5 million to 2 million distinct CDR3 sequences, approximately 30% being singletons. The sequencing sample was made of blood. The source is a woman younger than 45 in good health.

The chain uses TRBV11-2 and TRBJ1-6; no definite D call. CDR3 length: 14 amino acids. Germline values: CDR1 SGHAT, CDR2 FQNNGV. V was trimmed by 5 bases and J by 4 bases, leaving 9 bases between them. The CDR3 nucleotides read TGTGCCAGCAGCATCAAATGGTATAATTCACCCCTCCACTTT. Amino acid sequence: CASSIKWYNSPLHF.

The chain is built from TRBV21-1 and TRBJ2-1; the D call TRBD1 from the table was never checked on the DNA. TRBV21-1 is listed as a pseudogene. The CDR3 has 16 amino acids. The CDR3: CASSPQKAGARNEQFF. Written as DNA, the CDR3 is TGTGCCAGCAGCCCCCAGAAGGCGGGGGCCCGCAATGAGCAGTTCTTC.

This chain connects TRBV6-5 to TRBJ2-1; 9 bases fit TRBD2. The CDR3 is 16 amino acids. Germline V lookup: CDR1 MNHEY, CDR2 SVGAGI. J gave up 8 bases and V 4 bases, and 12 bases lay outside the gene matches. The CDR3 nucleotides are TGTGCCAGCAGTTCCATAGCGGGGGACGGTTATGATGAGCAGTTCTTC. Its translation is CASSSIAGDGYDEQFF.

This clonotype was found a few times. The rearrangement links TRBV7-9 to TRBJ1-4, with 9 bases identical to TRBD1. CDR1 is SEHNR, CDR2 FQNEAQ, per germline (reference sequence). This CDR3 region has 15 residues. Trimming took 5 bases from V and 5 from J; bases not matched to a gene: 6. The CDR3 DNA reads as TGTGCCAGCAGCCTTACAGGGGGCGCAAATGAAAAACTGTTTTTT. The encoded protein is CASSLTGGANEKLFF.

The J gene is TRBJ2-2, the V gene TRBV12-3 or TRBV12-4; TRBD2 matches 9 bases. There are 19 residues in the CDR3. V was pared by 6 bases and J by 6 bases, with 20 bases of the junction left unmatched. The CDR3 protein is CASSLTATLPAGGSGELFF. The DNA of the CDR3 is TGTGCCAGCAGCCTTACCGCTACTTTGCCAGCGGGGGGATCCGGGGAGCTGTTTTTT.

V is TRBV20-1 and J is TRBJ1-4, with TRBD1 identical over 10 bases. V was pared by 5 bases and J by 5 bases, with 5 bases of the junction left unmatched. Germline V gene data show CDR1 as DFQATT and CDR2 as SNEGSKA (reference sequence). The CDR3 is 14 residues long. As DNA, the CDR3 is TGCAGTGCTGGGGACAGGGGCGGAAATGAAAAACTGTTTTTT. Amino acids: CSAGDRGGNEKLFF.

The rearrangement uses TRBV10-3 and TRBJ2-5; 7 bases are a match to TRBD1. V shed 5 bases and J 1 base; nucleotides not matched to a gene: 4. The V gene's germline CDR1 is ENHRY and CDR2 SYGVKD. The CDR3 totals 14 residues. CDR3 region: CAISSRQGQETQYF. The DNA for the CDR3 is TGTGCCATCAGTTCCAGACAGGGCCAAGAGACCCAGTACTTC.

This chain links TRBV4-1 with TRBJ1-6; D gene ambiguous. Trimming pared 5 bases from V and 7 bases from J, leaving 9 bases between. CDR3 length equals 13 residues. Germline CDR1 is MGHRA and CDR2 is YSYEKL. The CDR3 is CASSKRGNSPLHF. CDR3 coding DNA: TGCGCCAGCAGCAAACGGGGAAATTCACCCCTCCACTTT.

This clonotype came up a few times. CDR3 sequence: CASSLNAPGTGELFF. The CDR3 region has the DNA TGTGCCAGCAGCTTAAACGCCCCGGGTACCGGGGAGCTGTTTTTT. The chain employs TRBV7-3 and TRBJ2-2; D not resolved. V gave up 1 base and J gave up 5 bases, with 11 bases separating them. CDR1 is SGHTA, CDR2 FQGTGA, per germline. The CDR3 totals 15 residues.

As regards this clonotype: A read error may produce the germline difference seen at one junction end. The chain recombines TRBV5-1 with TRBJ2-6, with TRBD1 identical over 10 bases. CDR3 length: 20 amino acids. In germline, CDR1 is SGHRS, CDR2 YFSETQ. This CDR3 is CASSPEGTGQGISGANVLNF. CDR3 DNA: TGCGCCAGCAGCCCGGAGGGAACGGGACAGGGGATCTCCGGGGCCAACGTCCTGAATTTC.

V usage is TRBV20-1 and J usage is TRBJ2-1; the match to TRBD1 covers 11 bases. V lost 2 bases, J lost 0 bases, and 15 bases stayed unmatched. This CDR3 region has 20 residues. Per germline, CDR1 DFQATT and CDR2 SNEGSKA (reference sequence). For the CDR3, the DNA is TGCAGTGCTAGACCATCGGGAGGACAGGGGGCCTCTAGCTCCTACAATGAGCAGTTCTTC. Protein: CSARPSGGQGASSSYNEQFF.

As concerns this clonotype: This sequence may be a read error, since a much larger clone differs from it by one base. The rearrangement joins TRBV5-1 to TRBJ2-5; possibly TRBD1 for D (5 bases). The J call may be in error: the DNA end matches TRBJ2-7 better. In germline, CDR1 is SGHRS, CDR2 YFSETQ. The CDR3 consists of 14 residues. CDR3 nucleotides: TGCGCCAGCGGCTTGGATCCAGGGTCGTACGAGCAGTACTTC. This encodes CASGLDPGSYEQYF.

In regard to this clonotype: This clone may be a read error of a much larger clone one base away. This is likely a read error, given that the CDR3 carries no conserved phenylalanine or tryptophan at its end. The V gene is TRBV29-1, the J gene TRBJ2-7; tentative D call: TRBD2 (5 bases). Looked up from germline, CDR1 is SQVTM and CDR2 is ANQGSEA. The ends were cut back, 5 bases at V and 0 bases at J, with 17 bases in the middle. The CDR3 consists of 15 residues. CDR3 DNA sequence: TGCAGCGTTTCGGCCCGGGTTAGCGACTCCTACGAGCAGTACTTA. As protein: CSVSARVSDSYEQYL.

The gene calls are TRBV6-5 and TRBJ1-5, with D possibly matching TRBD1 (6 bases). CDR3 length: 14 residues. CDR1 MNHEY and CDR2 SVGAGI come from the germline V gene. V was shortened by 4 bases and J by 6 bases, with 13 bases between the two germline ends. CDR3 nucleotide sequence: TGTGCCAGCAGTTGCGGGGGGCAAGGTCAGCCCCAGCATTTT. This sequence encodes CASSCGGQGQPQHF.

Regarding this clonotype: Given a much more abundant clone one base away, this may be a read error. The chain has TRBV4-3 and TRBJ2-3; D is possibly TRBD2 (6 bases). CDR3 length: 16 amino acids. V was clipped by 1 base and J by 1 base, with 12 bases between them. Germline CDR1 and CDR2: LGHNA and YSLEER. DNA of the CDR3: TGCGCCAGCAGCCAAGGGGTGGGAGGACGCACAGATACGCAGTATTTT. It codes for CASSQGVGGRTDTQYF.

This clonotype was picked up a small number of times. The chain combines TRBV10-3 with TRBJ2-3, with 8 bases aligning to TRBD2. Germline V gives CDR1 ENHRY, CDR2 SYGVKD. J was trimmed by 0 bases and V by 6 bases; bases with no gene match: 11. This CDR3 has 17 amino acids. The CDR3 reads CAISVSAGGRSTDTQYF. CDR3 nucleotides: TGTGCCATCAGCGTGAGTGCTGGCGGGAGGAGCACAGATACGCAGTATTTT.

The chain combines TRBV24-1 with TRBJ1-5, with no clear D. This CDR3 spans 12 amino acids. The V gene's germline CDR1 is KGHDR and CDR2 SFDVKD. The V gene lost 6 bases and the J gene lost 6 bases, with 8 bases spanning the gap. The CDR3 loop reads CATSSSSQPQHF. The CDR3 nucleotides are TGTGCCACCAGTTCCAGCTCTCAGCCCCAGCATTTT.

This clonotype showed up many times. V usage is TRBV2 and J usage is TRBJ2-7; 7 nucleotides match TRBD1. The CDR3 is 14 residues long. V lost 8 bases, J lost 4 bases, and 11 bases stayed unmatched. CDR1 is SNHLY and CDR2 is FYNNEI in the germline V gene. In DNA form, the CDR3 reads TGTGCCAGCTCACTCCGGGACAGCAATTACGAGCAGTACTTC. Its translation: CASSLRDSNYEQYF.

J is TRBJ2-2 and V is TRBV20-1; 7 bases agree with TRBD2. This CDR3 contains 15 residues. Germline V CDR1 and CDR2: DFQATT, SNEGSKA (reference sequence). V gave up 5 bases and J gave up 2 bases; unmatched junction bases: 8. This chain's CDR3 is CSAPSGGPNTGELFF. CDR3 nucleotide sequence: TGCAGTGCTCCTAGCGGCGGACCTAACACCGGGGAGCTGTTTTTT.

This clonotype appeared a few times. The chain is built from TRBV4-1 and TRBJ2-7, with 7 bases identical to TRBD2. CDR1 is MGHRA, CDR2 YSYEKL, per germline. V was clipped by 1 base and J by 6 bases; unmatched bases: 9. CDR3 size: 15 residues. CDR3 amino acids: CASSQGLSGIGEQYF. CDR3 sequence (DNA): TGCGCCAGCAGCCAAGGGCTGAGCGGGATTGGCGAGCAGTACTTC.

This clonotype was seen a handful of times. The chain is built from TRBV5-1 and TRBJ1-4; weak D call: TRBD1 (6 bases). The CDR3 covers 16 residues. In germline, CDR1 is SGHRS, CDR2 YFSETQ. Trimming shortened V by 4 bases and J by 1 base, and 14 bases separated the two germline ends. CDR3 bases: TGCGCCAGCAGCCTCGGGCAGGGGTTAACTAATGAAAAACTGTTTTTT. Its translation: CASSLGQGLTNEKLFF.

The V and J genes are TRBV12-5 and TRBJ2-2, with TRBD2 as a possible D gene (6 bases). The CDR3 extends over 15 amino acids. The V gene's germline CDR1 is LGHNT and CDR2 FRNRAP. V was cut by 4 bases and J by 5 bases, with 14 bases left in between. The CDR3 loop reads CASGSGLAGTGELFF. The CDR3 DNA reads TGTGCTAGTGGTTCCGGACTCGCGGGGACCGGGGAGCTGTTTTTT.

This rearrangement joins TRBV6-2 or TRBV6-3 to TRBJ1-1, with D perhaps TRBD1 (6 bases). The CDR3 spans 14 residues. Germline loops: CDR1 MNHEY, CDR2 SVGEGT. V lost 2 bases and J 4 bases, leaving 11 bases between the germline ends. The CDR3 sequence is CASSYKGGTTEAFF. Here the CDR3 DNA reads TGTGCCAGCAGTTACAAAGGGGGGACCACTGAAGCTTTCTTT.

This clonotype was picked up a small number of times. The chain links TRBV7-2 to TRBJ1-5; tentative D call: TRBD1 (6 bases). Germline V gives CDR1 SGHTA, CDR2 FQGNSA. The V gene lost 3 bases and the J gene lost 6 bases, with 15 bases spanning the gap. The CDR3 runs 15 residues. This chain's CDR3 is CASSLRGSRGQPQHF. Written as DNA, the CDR3 is TGTGCCAGCAGCTTGAGGGGGAGTCGTGGTCAGCCCCAGCATTTT.

The chain combines TRBV24-1 with TRBJ1-2, with a possible D match to TRBD1 (6 bases). CDR1 and CDR2 from the germline V gene are KGHDR and SFDVKD. Deletions cut 4 bases from V and 5 bases from J, with 10 bases between. The CDR3 is 13 amino acids. The CDR3: CATSEGAWYGYTF. The CDR3 nucleotides read TGTGCCACCAGTGAGGGGGCGTGGTATGGCTACACCTTC.

Ten or more counts support this clonotype. The J gene is TRBJ2-7, the V gene TRBV10-3; D is undetermined. V dropped 5 bases and J dropped 4 bases, with 12 bases sitting between them. This CDR3 spans 13 amino acids. Germline V gene lookup returns CDR1 ENHRY and CDR2 SYGVKD. The CDR3 DNA reads as TGTGCCATCAGTCGTGATAGCTTATACGAGCAGTACTTC. As protein: CAISRDSLYEQYF.

This chain joins TRBV2 and TRBJ1-2; 10 nucleotides match TRBD1. CDR1 and CDR2 (germline): SNHLY, FYNNEI. Trimming at V came to 10 bases and at J to 4 bases, leaving 18 bases not matched to a gene. The CDR3 spans 17 residues. CDR3 coding DNA: TGTGCCACAAGTCCCGGGACAGGGGTAGTTACTTTCTATGGCTACACCTTC. The encoded protein is CATSPGTGVVTFYGYTF.

The gene calls are TRBV30 and TRBJ2-1, with TRBD2 as a possible D gene (5 bases). The germline V and J ends were trimmed by 1 base and 10 bases, with 23 bases remaining between them. Germline assignment: CDR1 GTSNPN and CDR2 SVGIG (reference sequence). This CDR3 has 16 residues. The CDR3 DNA sequence: TGTGCCTGGAGTGGCTACGGGGTGATGACCCTGAGGGAGCAGTTCTTC. It is translated as CAWSGYGVMTLREQFF.